Listed here are 30 T cell receptor beta chains from one sample, sequenced in a study of blood T cell repertoires in COVID-19. Assay: immunoSEQ multiplex PCR; the TCRdb copy retains only in-frame clones and omits some. This table holds roughly 180,000 clones, around 85% found once. The material sequenced was peripheral blood. Source of these receptors: a man aged 60 to 69 who had recovered from COVID-19.

The rearrangement joins TRBV5-1 to TRBJ2-2, with TRBD1 identical over 8 bases. Germline V gene sequence: CDR1 SGHRS, CDR2 YFSETQ. Trimming took 1 base from V and 2 from J; bases not matched to a gene: 4. This CDR3 spans 16 amino acids. The chain's CDR3 is CASSLSTGGNTGELFF. DNA of the CDR3: TGCGCCAGCAGCTTGTCTACAGGGGGTAACACCGGGGAGCTGTTTTTT.

This clone has more than one count but fewer than ten. V and J are TRBV11-2 and TRBJ2-7, with D possibly being TRBD2 (5 bases). Looked up from germline, CDR1 is SGHAT and CDR2 is FQNNGV. The CDR3 runs to 13 residues. The germline V and J ends were trimmed by 5 bases and 5 bases, with 13 bases remaining between them. Here the CDR3 DNA reads TGTGCCAGCAGCCCTGGACTGTTCAACGAGCAGTACTTC. Amino acids: CASSPGLFNEQYF. The variable domain in full, with the rest retrieved from reference TRBV11-2 and TRBJ2-7, is EAGVAQSPRYKIIEKRQSVAFWCNPISGHATLYWYQQILGQGPKLLIQFQNNGVVDDSQLPKDRFSAERLKGVDSTLKIQPAKLEDSAVYLCASSPGLFNEQYFGPGTRLTVT.

Here the CDR3 reads CASGRDSLQGEQFF. The DNA of the CDR3 is TGCGCCAGCGGGCGGGACTCACTCCAGGGTGAGCAGTTCTTC. J is TRBJ2-1 and V is TRBV5-1, with TRBD2 as a possible D gene (6 bases). The ends were cut back, 7 bases at V and 9 bases at J, with 20 bases in the middle. The germline V gene encodes CDR1 SGHRS and CDR2 YFSETQ. CDR3 length: 14 amino acids.

Here the CDR3 reads CASSFRGIYEQYF. CDR3 bases: TGTGCCAGCAGTTTCAGAGGGATATACGAGCAGTACTTC. This chain connects TRBV12-3 or TRBV12-4 to TRBJ2-7; a possible D gene is TRBD2 (5 bases). The CDR3 is made up of 13 amino acids. Trimming cost V 3 bases and J 4 bases, with 10 bases left between them.

V and J are TRBV5-1 and TRBJ2-2; no reliable D call. V lost 1 base, J lost 6 bases, and 13 bases lay in between. This CDR3 contains 15 residues. Germline V gives CDR1 SGHRS, CDR2 YFSETQ. The CDR3 is CASSLSGDNAGELFF. The CDR3 nucleotides read TGCGCCAGCAGCTTGAGTGGTGACAATGCCGGGGAGCTGTTTTTT. Full variable domain (remainder filled in from reference TRBV5-1 and TRBJ2-2): KAGVTQTPRYLIKTRGQQVTLSCSPISGHRSVSWYQQTPGQGLQFLFEYFSETQRNKGNFPGRFSGRQFSNSRSEMNVSTLELGDSALYLCASSLSGDNAGELFFGEGSRLTVL.

A few counts support this clone. V gene TRBV11-1 combines with J gene TRBJ2-7; 9 bases map to TRBD1. The CDR3 is 14 residues long. With 5 bases clipped from V and 0 bases from J, the junction kept 2 bases outside the gene matches. Germline V lookup: CDR1 SGHAT, CDR2 FQDESV (reference sequence). For the CDR3, the DNA is TGTGCCAGCAGCCCGGGACAGGGCTCCTACGAGCAGTACTTC. Translation gives CASSPGQGSYEQYF.

The genes are TRBV19 and TRBJ1-1; D is perhaps TRBD1 (6 bases). The germline gives CDR1 LNHDA, CDR2 SQIVND (reference sequence). The ends were cut back, 7 bases at V and 1 base at J, with 16 bases in the middle. This CDR3 has 15 amino acids. The CDR3: CASTLGGARNTEAFF. CDR3 nucleotide sequence: TGTGCCAGTACCCTCGGGGGGGCCCGGAACACTGAAGCTTTCTTT. Based on the CDR3 plus reference TRBV19 and TRBJ1-1, the full variable domain is DGGITQSPKYLFRKEGQNVTLSCEQNLNHDAMYWYRQDPGQGLRLIYYSQIVNDFQKGDIAEGYSVSREKKESFPLTVTSAQKNPTAFYLCASTLGGARNTEAFFGQGTRLTVV.

This sequence joins TRBV6-5 and TRBJ1-4, with 11 bases matching TRBD1. The CDR3 consists of 15 residues. With 8 bases clipped from V and 4 bases from J, the junction kept 6 bases outside the gene matches. Germline V gene data show CDR1 as MNHEY and CDR2 as SVGAGI. The CDR3 loop is CASRDRGLGNEKLFF. CDR3 nucleotide sequence: TGTGCCAGCCGGGACAGGGGGTTAGGTAATGAAAAACTGTTTTTT.

This rearrangement joins TRBV3-1 (or the pseudogene TRBV3-2) to TRBJ2-3, with D possibly matching TRBD1 (6 bases). Germline CDR1 reads LGHDT; CDR2 reads YNNKEL (reference sequence). Trimming cost V 3 bases and J 9 bases, with 7 bases left between them. The CDR3 spans 11 residues. The CDR3 loop reads CASSQGHTQYF. CDR3 nucleotide sequence: TGTGCCAGCAGCCAGGGACACACGCAGTATTTT.

This clone was detected only once. The chain has TRBV28 and TRBJ2-5, with D uncertain. Looked up from germline, CDR1 is MDHEN and CDR2 is SYDVKM. The ends were cut back, 10 bases at V and 2 bases at J, with 11 bases in the middle. The length of the CDR3 is 12 residues. In nucleotides, the CDR3 is TGTGCCACCGGTTTACTTCAAGAGACCCAGTACTTC. Its protein is CATGLLQETQYF.

V gene TRBV6-1 combines with J gene TRBJ2-7; a weak D match, TRBD1 (5 bases). With 2 bases removed from V and 4 bases from J, the gap between germline ends came to 12 bases. CDR1 MNHNS and CDR2 SASEGT come from the germline V gene. The CDR3 sequence is 14 residues long. Written as DNA, the CDR3 is TGTGCCAGCAGTGAAACGCAGGGCTCTTACGAGCAGTACTTC. Its translation: CASSETQGSYEQYF.

The chain is built from TRBV19 and TRBJ1-1, with D possibly matching TRBD1 (6 bases). V shed 9 bases and J shed 4 bases, with 15 bases lying between them. Per the germline V gene, CDR1 is LNHDA and CDR2 is SQIVND (reference sequence). CDR3 length equals 13 residues. CDR3 residues: CASRGGSGTEAFF. DNA for the CDR3: TGTGCCAGCCGGGGGGGCAGCGGCACTGAAGCTTTCTTT.

The V call is TRBV6-1, the J call TRBJ1-2; 8 bases match TRBD1. After removal of 3 bases from V and 5 bases from J, the junction contained 11 bases not matched to a gene. Germline-derived CDR1 and CDR2 are MNHNS and SASEGT. This CDR3 is 16 amino acids long. The DNA of the CDR3 is TGTGCCAGCAGTGATCCTGGACAGGGTAGGGGGTATGGCTACACCTTC. This codes for CASSDPGQGRGYGYTF.

The V and J genes are TRBV13 and TRBJ1-1; D perhaps matches TRBD1 (5 bases). V was trimmed by 0 bases and J by 0 bases, leaving 17 bases between them. The CDR3 runs 18 residues. Germline V gene lookup returns CDR1 PRHDT and CDR2 FYEKMQ (reference sequence). The CDR3 spells CASSLGAGFRSMNTEAFF. Written as DNA, the CDR3 is TGTGCCAGCAGCTTAGGGGCAGGGTTTAGGTCGATGAACACTGAAGCTTTCTTT.

The chain links TRBV7-3 to TRBJ1-6, with TRBD1 as a possible D gene (5 bases). The V gene lost 0 bases and the J gene lost 7 bases, with 10 bases spanning the gap. Looked up from germline, CDR1 is SGHTA and CDR2 is FQGTGA. There are 15 residues in the CDR3. The CDR3: CASSLTRQGNSPLHF. CDR3 nucleotides: TGTGCCAGCAGCTTAACGAGGCAGGGAAATTCACCCCTCCACTTT.

The chain uses TRBV24-1 and TRBJ2-1, with TRBD2 matching over 14 bases. Germline-derived CDR1 and CDR2 are KGHDR and SFDVKD. Trimming cost V 7 bases and J 9 bases; bases outside gene matches: 7. The CDR3 is 15 residues long. The CDR3 nucleotides read TGTGCCACCAGCTTGACTAGCGGGGGGGCCAGTGAGCAGTTCTTC. It specifies CATSLTSGGASEQFF.

CDR3 nucleotide sequence: TGCGCCAGCAGCAGAGGACAGGGGACATTTGAAAAACTGTTTTTT. It yields the protein CASSRGQGTFEKLFF. The chain carries TRBV5-1 and TRBJ1-4; 9 bases fit TRBD1. Trimming removed 4 bases from V and 7 bases from J; junction bases left unmatched: 8. Germline V gene lookup returns CDR1 SGHRS and CDR2 YFSETQ. The CDR3 consists of 15 residues.

The rearrangement links TRBV7-2 to TRBJ2-1; 10 bases are shared with TRBD2. Germline CDR1 and CDR2: SGHTA and FQGNSA. V trimming: 1 base; J trimming: 4 bases; junction bases outside the gene matches: 4. This CDR3 is built from 16 residues. Written as DNA, the CDR3 is TGTGCCAGCAGCTTAGGTAGCGGGGGGTCGTACAATGAGCAGTTCTTC. It is translated as CASSLGSGGSYNEQFF. The whole variable domain, filled in from reference TRBV7-2 and TRBJ2-1, reads GAGVSQSPSNKVTEKGKDVELRCDPISGHTALYWYRQSLGQGLEFLIYFQGNSAPDKSGLPSDRFSAERTGGSVSTLTIQRTQQEDSAVYLCASSLGSGGSYNEQFFGPGTRLTVL.

The V gene is TRBV9, the J gene TRBJ2-7; 8 nucleotides match TRBD1. The CDR3 is 16 amino acids. Trimming cost V 0 bases and J 7 bases; bases outside gene matches: 12. Germline CDR1 is SGDLS and CDR2 is YYNGEE. The CDR3 sequence: CASSVASQGATREQYF. DNA for the CDR3: TGTGCCAGCAGCGTAGCCTCTCAGGGGGCCACCAGGGAGCAGTACTTC.

The J gene is TRBJ1-1, the V gene TRBV19; D perhaps matches TRBD1 (6 bases). The V gene's germline CDR1 is LNHDA and CDR2 SQIVND (reference sequence). This CDR3 is 14 amino acids long. Trimming took off 7 bases at V and 1 base at J, with 13 bases between the two ends. The CDR3 sequence: CASKPDRSNTEAFF. The CDR3 DNA is TGTGCCAGTAAACCGGACAGATCGAACACTGAAGCTTTCTTT. Supplemented by reference TRBV19 and TRBJ1-1, the full variable domain reads DGGITQSPKYLFRKEGQNVTLSCEQNLNHDAMYWYRQDPGQGLRLIYYSQIVNDFQKGDIAEGYSVSREKKESFPLTVTSAQKNPTAFYLCASKPDRSNTEAFFGQGTRLTVV.

The CDR3 is CASSLEGAMSTGELFF. The CDR3 DNA follows: TGCGCCAGCAGCTTGGAGGGGGCGATGAGCACCGGGGAGCTGTTTTTT. The chain links TRBV5-1 to TRBJ2-2, with 7 bases matching TRBD1. The CDR3 length is 16 residues. V lost 0 bases to trimming and J lost 4 bases; unmatched junction nucleotides: 6. Germline V gene sequence: CDR1 SGHRS, CDR2 YFSETQ.

The V gene is TRBV5-4, the J gene TRBJ2-5, with a weak D call TRBD1 (5 bases). The V gene's germline CDR1 is SGHNT and CDR2 YYREEE (reference sequence). V lost 4 bases and J lost 4, with 11 bases in between. This CDR3 contains 13 residues. CDR3 in amino acids: CASSLQGSETQYF. CDR3 DNA sequence: TGTGCCAGCAGCCTCCAGGGATCAGAGACCCAGTACTTC. The full variable domain, completed using reference TRBV5-4 and TRBJ2-5, is ETGVTQSPTHLIKTRGQQVTLRCSSQSGHNTVSWYQQALGQGPQFIFQYYREEENGRGNFPPRFSGLQFPNYSSELNVNALELDDSALYLCASSLQGSETQYFGPGTRLLVL.

V usage is TRBV4-3 and J usage is TRBJ2-7; TRBD1 matches 7 bases. The CDR3 has 18 amino acids. V dropped 0 bases and J dropped 3; count of bases not matched to a gene: 14. Per the germline V gene, CDR1 is LGHNA and CDR2 is YSLEER. CDR3 sequence: CASSQDARRGQPGYEQYF. Here the CDR3 DNA reads TGCGCCAGCAGCCAAGATGCACGAAGGGGACAGCCAGGCTACGAGCAGTACTTC.

The chain combines TRBV6-5 with TRBJ2-7; 7 bases map to TRBD2. The CDR3 has 13 amino acids. CDR1 is MNHEY and CDR2 is SVGAGI in the germline V gene. V trimming: 8 bases; J trimming: 5 bases; junction bases outside the gene matches: 9. CDR3 sequence (DNA): TGTGCCAGCGGGGCGGGAGCCACTCACGAGCAGTACTTC. Translation: CASGAGATHEQYF.

The chain couples TRBV3-1 (or the pseudogene TRBV3-2) to TRBJ1-3; 10 bases map to TRBD1. The germline gives CDR1 LGHDT, CDR2 YNNKEL (reference sequence). This CDR3 comprises 17 residues. The V segment lost 1 base and the J segment 7 bases; nucleotides outside the gene matches: 10. The CDR3 DNA follows: TGTGCCAGCAGCCAAGTCGGACAGGGGGTGATTCTGAACACCATATATTTT. Amino acids: CASSQVGQGVILNTIYF.

The CDR3 here is CASSTGTLNTGELFF. The DNA for the CDR3 is TGTGCCAGCAGTACCGGGACTTTGAACACCGGGGAGCTGTTTTTT. The chain is built from TRBV7-3 and TRBJ2-2, with TRBD2 as a possible D gene (6 bases). CDR1 and CDR2 from the germline V gene are SGHTA and FQGTGA. Trimming pared 6 bases from V and 1 base from J, leaving 12 bases between. The CDR3 has 15 amino acids.

The gene calls are TRBV2 and TRBJ1-4; no clear D. The ends were cut back, 6 bases at V and 8 bases at J, with 13 bases in the middle. The CDR3 has 13 residues. The germline V gene encodes CDR1 SNHLY and CDR2 FYNNEI. The CDR3 loop reads CASSANRREKLFF. The CDR3 DNA is TGTGCCAGCAGCGCTAATAGGAGGGAAAAACTGTTTTTT.

This clone was seen once. The rearrangement uses TRBV7-3 and TRBJ2-2; TRBD1 matches 7 bases. Germline trimming cut 6 bases from V and 6 bases from J; bases unmatched to any gene: 10. The CDR3 length is 15 residues. Per germline, CDR1 SGHTA and CDR2 FQGTGA. CDR3 region: CASSRSRGGSGELFF. CDR3 DNA sequence: TGTGCCAGCAGTCGCTCCCGAGGGGGCTCCGGGGAGCTGTTTTTT.

The chain employs TRBV9 and TRBJ1-6; no definite D call. The CDR3 is made up of 14 amino acids. The germline CDR1 and CDR2 sequences are SGDLS and YYNGEE. V was pared by 1 base and J by 6 bases, with 8 bases between. CDR3 loop: CASSVLEGNSPLHF. DNA for the CDR3: TGTGCCAGCAGCGTATTGGAGGGTAATTCACCCCTCCACTTT.

The chain employs TRBV9 and TRBJ1-1; perhaps TRBD1 as D (6 bases). V lost 0 bases to trimming and J lost 4 bases, with 13 bases between them. The germline CDR1 and CDR2 sequences are SGDLS and YYNGEE. This CDR3 region has 15 residues. Written as DNA, the CDR3 is TGTGCCAGCAGCGTAGATCAGGGGCAGGGCACTGAAGCTTTCTTT. Its protein product is CASSVDQGQGTEAFF.